This T cell receptor (beta chain) was captured in a study of glioma-infiltrating T cells after dendritic cell vaccination. Study in general: The vaccine used monocyte-derived dendritic cells pulsed overnight with autologous tumor lysate.

Sequencing was performed with immunoSEQ multiplex PCR; in TCRdb, only in-frame clones are kept and a portion is missing. Altogether some 91,000 clones are present, more than 80% being singletons, with the ten largest covering approximately 2%. Time point indicated: after dendritic cell vaccination, including at tumor progression/relapse. Selection required adequate fresh-frozen tumor tissue plus more than two years' survival data. This CDR3 contains 17 residues. V lost 7 bases, J lost 1 base, and 10 bases stayed unmatched. CDR1 is SGHRS, CDR2 YFSETQ, per germline. V gene TRBV5-1 combines with J gene TRBJ1-6; TRBD1 agrees at 8 bases. This clonotype originated in a human donor with glioblastoma. The specimen comprised blood, sampled after dendritic cell vaccination. CDR3 amino acids: CASRGQGGGSYNSPLHF. The CDR3 region has the DNA TGCGCCAGCCGTGGACAGGGAGGGGGGTCCTATAATTCACCCCTCCACTTT.